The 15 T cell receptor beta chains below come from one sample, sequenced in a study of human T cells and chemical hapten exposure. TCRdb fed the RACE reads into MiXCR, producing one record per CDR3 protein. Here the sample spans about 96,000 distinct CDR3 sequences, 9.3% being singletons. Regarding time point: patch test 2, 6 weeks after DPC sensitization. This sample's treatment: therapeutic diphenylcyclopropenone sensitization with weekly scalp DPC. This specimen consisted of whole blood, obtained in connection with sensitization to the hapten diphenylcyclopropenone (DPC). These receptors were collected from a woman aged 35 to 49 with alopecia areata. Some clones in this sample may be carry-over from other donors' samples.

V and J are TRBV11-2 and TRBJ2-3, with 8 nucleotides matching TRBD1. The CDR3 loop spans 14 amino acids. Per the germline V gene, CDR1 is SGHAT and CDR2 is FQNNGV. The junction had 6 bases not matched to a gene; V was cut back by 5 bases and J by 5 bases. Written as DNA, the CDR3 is TGTGCCAGCAGCCAACAGGGGGATGGAGATACGCAGTATTTT. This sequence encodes CASSQQGDGDTQYF.

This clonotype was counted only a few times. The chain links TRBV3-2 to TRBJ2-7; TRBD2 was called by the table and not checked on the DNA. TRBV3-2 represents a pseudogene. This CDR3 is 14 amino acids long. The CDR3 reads CASGGCGESYEQYF. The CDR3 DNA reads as TGTGCCAGCGGCGGGTGTGGGGAGTCCTACGAGCAGTACTTC.

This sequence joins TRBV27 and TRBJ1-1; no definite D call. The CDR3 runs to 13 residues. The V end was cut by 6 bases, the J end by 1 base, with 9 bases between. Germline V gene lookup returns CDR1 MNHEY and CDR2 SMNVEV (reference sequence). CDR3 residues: CASSSYRNTEAFF. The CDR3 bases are TGTGCCAGCAGCTCCTACAGGAACACTGAAGCTTTCTTT.

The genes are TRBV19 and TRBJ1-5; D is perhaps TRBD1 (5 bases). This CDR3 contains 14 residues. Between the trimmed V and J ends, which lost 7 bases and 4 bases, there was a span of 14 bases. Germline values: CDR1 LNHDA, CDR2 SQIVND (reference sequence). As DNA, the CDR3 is TGTGCCAGTACGGCGACGGGGGGAAATCAGCCCCAGCATTTT. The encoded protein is CASTATGGNQPQHF. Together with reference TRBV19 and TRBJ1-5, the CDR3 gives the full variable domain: DGGITQSPKYLFRKEGQNVTLSCEQNLNHDAMYWYRQDPGQGLRLIYYSQIVNDFQKGDIAEGYSVSREKKESFPLTVTSAQKNPTAFYLCASTATGGNQPQHFGDGTRLSIL.

The CDR3 DNA reads as TGCGCCAGCAGCTCCCAGGGGGCGAAGGGCTATGGCTACACCTTC. It encodes CASSSQGAKGYGYTF. The chain has TRBV4-1 and TRBJ1-2, with TRBD1 identical over 8 bases. CDR1 is MGHRA, CDR2 YSYEKL, per germline. The CDR3 spans 15 residues. Losses at the gene ends were 5 bases for V and 4 bases for J; bases not matched to a gene: 9.

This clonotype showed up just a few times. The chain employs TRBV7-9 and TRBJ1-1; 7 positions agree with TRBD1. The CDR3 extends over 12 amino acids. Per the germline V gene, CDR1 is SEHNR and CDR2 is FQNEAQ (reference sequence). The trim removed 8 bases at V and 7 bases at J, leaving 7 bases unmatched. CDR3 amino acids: CASAPGQIEAFF. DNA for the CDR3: TGTGCCAGCGCACCGGGACAGATTGAAGCTTTCTTT.

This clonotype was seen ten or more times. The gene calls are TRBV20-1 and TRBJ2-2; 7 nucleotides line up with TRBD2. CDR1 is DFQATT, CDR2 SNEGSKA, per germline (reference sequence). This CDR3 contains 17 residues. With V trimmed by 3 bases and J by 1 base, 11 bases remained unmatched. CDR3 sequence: CSASGRAKIWNTGELFF. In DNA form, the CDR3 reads TGCAGTGCTAGTGGGAGGGCAAAGATATGGAACACCGGGGAGCTGTTTTTT.

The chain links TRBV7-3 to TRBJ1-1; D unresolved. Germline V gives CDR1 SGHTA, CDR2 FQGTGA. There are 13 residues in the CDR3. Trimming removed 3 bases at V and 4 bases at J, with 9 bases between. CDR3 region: CASSFGTLTEAFF. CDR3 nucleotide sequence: TGTGCCAGCAGCTTTGGTACCCTCACTGAAGCTTTCTTT.

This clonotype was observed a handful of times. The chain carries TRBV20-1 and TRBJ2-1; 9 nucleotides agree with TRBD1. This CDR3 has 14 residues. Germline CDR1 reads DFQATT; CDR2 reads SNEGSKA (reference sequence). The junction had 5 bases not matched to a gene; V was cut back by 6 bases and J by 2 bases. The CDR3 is CSANRDRAYNEQFF. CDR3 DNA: TGCAGTGCCAACCGGGACAGGGCCTACAATGAGCAGTTCTTC.

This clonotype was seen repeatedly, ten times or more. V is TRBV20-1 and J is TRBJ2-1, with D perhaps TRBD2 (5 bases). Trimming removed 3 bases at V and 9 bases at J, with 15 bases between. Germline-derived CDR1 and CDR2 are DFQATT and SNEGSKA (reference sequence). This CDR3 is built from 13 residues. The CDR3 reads CSASIPSAAEQFF. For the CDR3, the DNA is TGCAGTGCTAGTATCCCCTCAGCGGCTGAGCAGTTCTTC.

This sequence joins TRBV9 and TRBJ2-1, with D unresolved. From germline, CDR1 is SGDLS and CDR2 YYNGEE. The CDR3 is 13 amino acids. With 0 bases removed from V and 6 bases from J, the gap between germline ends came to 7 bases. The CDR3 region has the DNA TGTGCCAGCAGCGTAGAGGGTTTCAATGAGCAGTTCTTC. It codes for CASSVEGFNEQFF.

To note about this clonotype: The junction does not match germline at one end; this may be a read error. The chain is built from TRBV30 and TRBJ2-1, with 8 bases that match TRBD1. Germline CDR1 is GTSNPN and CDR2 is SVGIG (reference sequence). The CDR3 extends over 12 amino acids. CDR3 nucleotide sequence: TGTGCCTGGACAGGGGGCAGGCATGAGCAGCTCTTC. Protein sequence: CAWTGGRHEQLF.

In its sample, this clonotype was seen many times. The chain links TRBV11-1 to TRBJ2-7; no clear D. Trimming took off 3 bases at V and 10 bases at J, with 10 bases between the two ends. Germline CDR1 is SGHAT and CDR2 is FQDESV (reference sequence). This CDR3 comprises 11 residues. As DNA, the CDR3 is TGTGCCAGCAGCTTGTCAGACCTACAGTACTTC. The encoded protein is CASSLSDLQYF.

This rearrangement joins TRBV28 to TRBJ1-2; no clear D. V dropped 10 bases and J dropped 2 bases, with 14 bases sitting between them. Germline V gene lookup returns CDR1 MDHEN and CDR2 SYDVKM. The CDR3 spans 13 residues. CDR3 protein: CANWGGANYGYTF. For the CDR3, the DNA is TGTGCCAACTGGGGAGGAGCAAACTATGGCTACACCTTC.

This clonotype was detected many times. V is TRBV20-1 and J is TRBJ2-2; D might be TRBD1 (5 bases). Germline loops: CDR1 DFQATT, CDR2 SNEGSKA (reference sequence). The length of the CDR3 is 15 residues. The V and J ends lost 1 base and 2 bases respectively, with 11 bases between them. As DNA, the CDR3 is TGCAGTGCTAGAGGGCAGGGCGGAAACACCGGGGAGCTGTTTTTT. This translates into CSARGQGGNTGELFF.